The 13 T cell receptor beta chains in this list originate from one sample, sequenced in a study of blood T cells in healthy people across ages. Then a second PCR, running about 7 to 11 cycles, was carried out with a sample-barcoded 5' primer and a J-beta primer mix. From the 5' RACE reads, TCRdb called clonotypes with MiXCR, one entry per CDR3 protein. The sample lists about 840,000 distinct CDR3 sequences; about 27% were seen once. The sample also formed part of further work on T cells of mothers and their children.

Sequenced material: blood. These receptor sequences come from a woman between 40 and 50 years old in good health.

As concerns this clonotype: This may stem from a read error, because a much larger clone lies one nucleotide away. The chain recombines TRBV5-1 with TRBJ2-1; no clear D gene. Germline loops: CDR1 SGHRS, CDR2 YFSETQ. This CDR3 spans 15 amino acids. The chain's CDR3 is CASSLASASVNGQFF. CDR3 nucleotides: TGCGCCAGCAGCTTGGCTAGTGCCTCCGTCAATGGGCAGTTCTTC.

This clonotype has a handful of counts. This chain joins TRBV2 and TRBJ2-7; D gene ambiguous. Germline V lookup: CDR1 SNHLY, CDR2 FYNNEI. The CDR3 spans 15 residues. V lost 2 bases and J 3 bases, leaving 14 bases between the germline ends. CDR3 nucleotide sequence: TGTGCCAGCAGTGAAACAGTTTCTCGCGGCTACGAGCAGTACTTC. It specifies CASSETVSRGYEQYF.

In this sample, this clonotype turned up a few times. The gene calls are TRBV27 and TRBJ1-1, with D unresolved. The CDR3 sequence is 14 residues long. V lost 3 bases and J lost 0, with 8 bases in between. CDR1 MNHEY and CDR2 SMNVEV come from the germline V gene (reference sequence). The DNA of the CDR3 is TGTGCCAGCAGTTTCTTGAGCCTGAACACTGAAGCTTTCTTT. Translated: CASSFLSLNTEAFF.

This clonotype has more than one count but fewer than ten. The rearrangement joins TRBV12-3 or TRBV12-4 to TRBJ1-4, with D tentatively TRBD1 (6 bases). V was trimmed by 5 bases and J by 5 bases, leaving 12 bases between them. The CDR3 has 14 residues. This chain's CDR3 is CASSRDGGNEKLFF. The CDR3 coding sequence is TGTGCCAGCAGTAGGGACGGGGGCAATGAAAAACTGTTTTTT.

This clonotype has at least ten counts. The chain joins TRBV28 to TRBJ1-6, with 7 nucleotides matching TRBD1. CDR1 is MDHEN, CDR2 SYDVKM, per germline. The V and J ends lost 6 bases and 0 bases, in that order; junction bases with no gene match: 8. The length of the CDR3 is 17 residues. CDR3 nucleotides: TGTGCCAGCAGGAAGACAGGGATTAGCTCCTATAATTCACCCCTCCACTTT. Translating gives CASRKTGISSYNSPLHF. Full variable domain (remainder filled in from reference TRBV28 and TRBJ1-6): DVKVTQSSRYLVKRTGEKVFLECVQDMDHENMFWYRQDPGLGLRLIYFSYDVKMKEKGDIPEGYSVSREKKERFSLILESASTNQTSMYLCASRKTGISSYNSPLHFGNGTRLTVT.

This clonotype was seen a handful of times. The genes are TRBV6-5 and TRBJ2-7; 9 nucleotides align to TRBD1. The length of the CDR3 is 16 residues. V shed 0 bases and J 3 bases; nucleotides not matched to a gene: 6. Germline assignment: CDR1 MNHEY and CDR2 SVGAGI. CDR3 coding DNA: TGTGCCAGCAGTTACTCAGCCACAGGGGGCAACTACGAGCAGTACTTC. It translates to CASSYSATGGNYEQYF.

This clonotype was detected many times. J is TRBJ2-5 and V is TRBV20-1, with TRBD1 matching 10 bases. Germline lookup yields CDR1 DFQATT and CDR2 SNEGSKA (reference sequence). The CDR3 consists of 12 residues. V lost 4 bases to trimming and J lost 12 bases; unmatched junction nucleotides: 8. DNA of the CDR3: TGCAGTGCTACGCAAACCGGGACAGGGGAGTACTTC. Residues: CSATQTGTGEYF.

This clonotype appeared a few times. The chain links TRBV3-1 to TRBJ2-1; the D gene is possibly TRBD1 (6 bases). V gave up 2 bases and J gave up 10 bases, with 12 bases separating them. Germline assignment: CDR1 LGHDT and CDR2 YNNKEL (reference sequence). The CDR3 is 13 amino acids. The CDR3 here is CASSQLTTGEQFF. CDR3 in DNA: TGTGCCAGCAGCCAATTGACAACAGGGGAGCAGTTCTTC.

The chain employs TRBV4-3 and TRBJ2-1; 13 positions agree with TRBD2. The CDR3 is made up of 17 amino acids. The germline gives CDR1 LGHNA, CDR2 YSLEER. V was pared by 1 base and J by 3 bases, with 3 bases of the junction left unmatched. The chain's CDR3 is CASSQGTSGGGYNEQFF. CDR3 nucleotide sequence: TGCGCCAGCAGCCAAGGGACTAGCGGGGGTGGCTACAATGAGCAGTTCTTC.

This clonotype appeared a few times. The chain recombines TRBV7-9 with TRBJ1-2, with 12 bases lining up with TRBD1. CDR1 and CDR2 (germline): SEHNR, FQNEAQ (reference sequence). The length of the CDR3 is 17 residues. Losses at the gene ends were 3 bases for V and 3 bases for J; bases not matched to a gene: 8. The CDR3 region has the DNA TGTGCCAGCAGCTTCGGCGGGACAGGGGGCAGCGACTATGGCTACACCTTC. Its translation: CASSFGGTGGSDYGYTF.

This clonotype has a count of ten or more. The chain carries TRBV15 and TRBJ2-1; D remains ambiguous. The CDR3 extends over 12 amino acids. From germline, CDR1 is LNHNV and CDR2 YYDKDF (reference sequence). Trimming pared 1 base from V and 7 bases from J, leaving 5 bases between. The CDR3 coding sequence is TGTGCCACCAGCAGAGCCGGTAATGAGCAGTTCTTC. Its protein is CATSRAGNEQFF.

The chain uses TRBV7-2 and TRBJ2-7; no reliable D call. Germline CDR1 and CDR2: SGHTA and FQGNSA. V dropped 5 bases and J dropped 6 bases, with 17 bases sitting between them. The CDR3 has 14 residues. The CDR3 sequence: CASSPSPLSLEQYF. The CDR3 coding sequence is TGTGCCAGCAGCCCCTCCCCTCTTTCTCTCGAGCAGTACTTC.

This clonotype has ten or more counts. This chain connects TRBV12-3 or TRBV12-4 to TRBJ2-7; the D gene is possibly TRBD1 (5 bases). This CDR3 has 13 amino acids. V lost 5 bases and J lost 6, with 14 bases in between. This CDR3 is CASSPSRGREQYF. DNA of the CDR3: TGTGCCAGCAGTCCGTCTAGGGGTCGCGAGCAGTACTTC.